The sequence of this T cell receptor (beta chain) was determined in a study of CD8+ T cells in alopecia areata. Treatment: oral pan-JAK inhibitor, 5-10 mg twice daily. Sorted out of PBMCs were CD4+ T cells and CD8+ T cells. Per germline, CDR1 SGHAT and CDR2 FQDESV (reference sequence). Germline trimming cut 5 bases from V and 3 bases from J; bases unmatched to any gene: 3. The CDR3 extends over 13 amino acids. cDNA reverse transcribed from extracted RNA served as the sequencing template. Profiling relied on immunoSEQ multiplex PCR, and the TCRdb table lists in-frame clones only, not all of them. The data show 250,000 to 350,000 clones, around 64% seen once.

Sequencing was performed on CD4+ T cells sorted from blood, taken between weeks 51 and 52, from a patient treated with tofacitinib. J is TRBJ2-5 and V is TRBV11-1, with 7 bases identical to TRBD2. The clonotype was recovered from a human donor with alopecia areata. The CDR3 protein is CASSMGTKETQYF. Here the CDR3 DNA reads TGTGCCAGCAGCATGGGGACTAAAGAGACCCAGTACTTC.